This T cell receptor (beta chain) was found in a study of Ad26.COV2.S vaccination and SARS-CoV-2 variants. Study-level information: It was the COV1001 Ad26.COV2.S trial arm that included the donor. Administration of Ad26.COV2.S was intramuscular, either once or twice 56 days apart.

Stated treatment: 15 to 20 received Ad26.COV2.S at low or high dose, single or two shots; about five received placebo; per-sample allocation not given. All samples were drawn on day 63, counting from the first vaccine or placebo injection. Study-wide points: The breadth of spike-specific CD8+ and CD4+ T cell responses after vaccination was reportedly substantial. Analyses that measured TCR breadth and depth may have underestimated total T cell responses.

Sequenced by immunoSEQ multiplex PCR; TCRdb stores in-frame clones only, minus some. The sample comprises 300,000 to 400,000 clones, around nine tenths of which are singletons, and roughly 3.1% rests with the top ten. The CDR3 runs 14 residues. Germline CDR1 reads SEHNR; CDR2 reads FQNEAQ (reference sequence). Trimming took off 2 bases at V and 6 bases at J, with 14 bases between the two ends. In the case of this clone: The antigen is undetermined.

The J gene is TRBJ2-7, the V gene TRBV7-9; D not certain. Sequenced material: peripheral blood, taken in a trial of Ad26.COV2.S vaccine versus placebo. This clonotype originated in a person between 18 and 65 years old who received the Ad26.COV2.S COVID-19 vaccine or a placebo. CDR3 coding DNA: TGTGCCAGCAGCTTAATGACGATCCTTGGCGAGCAGTACTTC. Amino acids: CASSLMTILGEQYF.